The TCR beta chain under discussion was sequenced for a study of blood T cells in healthy people across ages. Primers used in a second PCR of roughly 6 to 11 cycles were a sample-barcoded 5' primer and a J-beta primer mix. TCRdb called the 5' RACE reads again in MiXCR, with one record for every CDR3 protein. This sample yields about 640,000 distinct CDR3 sequences, of which roughly 58% are seen a single time; roughly 34% belongs to the top ten. Comment on this clonotype: At one end the junction does not follow the germline gene, possibly because of a read error.

The germline CDR1 and CDR2 sequences are MNHEY and SVGAGI. There are 15 residues in the CDR3. Sequencing input: blood. V is TRBV6-5 and J is TRBJ1-6, with D uncertain. This TCR came from a man aged 55-75 years in good health. CDR3 nucleotides: TGTGCCAGCAGTGAAGGGAGCTCCTATAAGTCACCCCTCCACTTT. Translation gives CASSEGSSYKSPLHF.